Here is one TCR beta chain with its context. The antigen is unknown. Only in-frame clones appear in the TCRdb table, and some are missing; sequencing was by immunoSEQ multiplex PCR. This sample yields some 2,400,000 clones, of which almost 96% are seen a single time; 0.1% to 0.15% belongs to the top ten. A CD45RA+ naive subset and a CD45RA-negative memory subset were split from CD4+ cells. This CDR3 has 18 amino acids. V shed 2 bases, J shed 7 bases, and the junction held 10 bases outside the gene matches. The germline gives CDR1 MGHRA, CDR2 YSYEKL. The data stem from a study of shared clonotypes between healthy human individuals. Broader study findings: When naive CD4 clonotypes were compared across a few donors, roughly 4.9% were shared. Larger estimated richness was generally recorded for naive subsets relative to memory subsets.

The chain carries TRBV4-1 and TRBJ2-1; TRBD2 matches 14 bases. This TCR derives from a man between 18 and 29 years old in good health. Sequencing used naive CD4+ T cells sorted from blood. Subset in this sample: CD45RA+ positively selected. CDR3 amino acids: CASSQLRTSGRKSNEQFF. Here the CDR3 DNA reads TGCGCCAGCAGCCAACTACGGACTAGCGGGAGGAAGTCGAATGAGCAGTTCTTC.